These 18 T cell receptor beta chains were sequenced from one sample in a study of blood T cell repertoires in COVID-19. Method: immunoSEQ multiplex PCR; TCRdb's copy keeps in-frame clones and lacks some. Of over 130,000 clones detected, roughly 80% appear once; the ten largest clones hold 16%. The sequenced sample was peripheral blood. These receptors all come from a man aged 45-65 years with acute or convalescent COVID-19.

The CDR3 region is CASSSGTSGSNPDTQYF. The CDR3 nucleotides are TGTGCCAGCAGTTCCGGGACTAGCGGGAGCAACCCAGATACGCAGTATTTT. The chain links TRBV5-6 to TRBJ2-3, with 14 bases aligning to TRBD2. In germline, CDR1 is SGHDT, CDR2 YYEEEE. There are 17 residues in the CDR3. The junction had 9 bases not matched to a gene; V was cut back by 5 bases and J by 4 bases.

The chain employs TRBV11-3 and TRBJ1-5; 8 bases agree with TRBD1. The ends lost 1 base at V and 2 bases at J; junction bases unmatched: 10. The CDR3 has 18 amino acids. The V gene's germline CDR1 is SGHNT and CDR2 YENEEA. The CDR3 DNA is TGTGCCAGCAGCTTAGGAATCAGGGGGCTTGTGGGCAATCAGCCCCAGCATTTT. It translates to CASSLGIRGLVGNQPQHF. Filled out from reference TRBV11-3 and TRBJ1-5, the complete variable domain reads EAGVVQSPRYKIIEKKQPVAFWCNPISGHNTLYWYLQNLGQGPELLIRYENEEAVDDSQLPKDRFSAERLKGVDSTLKIQPAELGDSAVYLCASSLGIRGLVGNQPQHFGDGTRLSIL.

Turning to this clone: One end of the junction varies from germline; a read error may be responsible. This chain uses TRBV18 with TRBJ2-3; 13 bases fit TRBD2. Germline lookup yields CDR1 KGHSH and CDR2 LQKENI. The CDR3 is made up of 16 amino acids. The CDR3 sequence is CASSPLAGGPGDTQYF. CDR3 sequence (DNA): TGTGCCAGCTCTCCACTAGCGGGGGGGCCGGGAGATACGCAGTATTTT.

This sequence joins TRBV18 and TRBJ1-5; 9 bases line up with TRBD1. Germline lookup yields CDR1 KGHSH and CDR2 LQKENI. J lost 6 bases, V lost 5 bases, and 8 bases had no gene match. The CDR3 has 15 residues. This CDR3 reads CASSTRDREGQPQHF. Written as DNA, the CDR3 is TGTGCCAGCTCAACCCGGGACAGGGAAGGTCAGCCCCAGCATTTT.

In this sample, this clone turned up once. J is TRBJ1-2 and V is TRBV10-2; TRBD1 is a possible D gene (5 bases). CDR1 and CDR2 from the germline V gene are WSHSY and SAAADI. This CDR3 region has 13 residues. Deletions cut 8 bases from V and 4 bases from J, with 14 bases between. The CDR3 protein is CASLTSTVYGYTF. The CDR3, as DNA: TGCGCCAGCCTAACATCGACAGTCTATGGCTACACCTTC.

This clone was seen a few times. This rearrangement joins TRBV21-1 to TRBJ1-5. TRBV21-1 is a pseudogene segment. The CDR3 contains 15 residues. The CDR3 sequence: CASSKEGGKYQPQHF. CDR3 DNA sequence: TGTGCCAGCAGCAAAGAGGGAGGGAAGTATCAGCCCCAGCATTTT.

This clone was recorded only once. The chain carries TRBV9 and TRBJ1-2; a possible D gene is TRBD1 (5 bases). The V end was cut by 0 bases, the J end by 2 bases, with 8 bases between. The CDR3 runs to 14 residues. Germline CDR1 SGDLS, CDR2 YYNGEE. The CDR3 loop reads CASSVEEGNYGYTF. The DNA for the CDR3 is TGTGCCAGCAGCGTAGAGGAGGGGAACTATGGCTACACCTTC. The whole variable domain, filled in from reference TRBV9 and TRBJ1-2, reads DSGVTQTPKHLITATGQRVTLRCSPRSGDLSVYWYQQSLDQGLQFLIQYYNGEERAKGNILERFSAQQFPDLHSELNLSSLELGDSALYFCASSVEEGNYGYTFGSGTRLTVV.

This chain connects TRBV30 to TRBJ1-1; tentatively, D is TRBD1 (6 bases). Germline values: CDR1 GTSNPN, CDR2 SVGIG (reference sequence). With 0 bases removed from V and 4 bases from J, the gap between germline ends came to 6 bases. This CDR3 has 12 residues. The CDR3 region is CAWSVGGTEAFF. The CDR3 region has the DNA TGTGCCTGGAGTGTAGGGGGCACTGAAGCTTTCTTT.

This sequence joins TRBV29-1 and TRBJ2-5, with 7 bases fitting TRBD2. This CDR3 comprises 14 residues. The V segment lost 4 bases and the J segment 4 bases; nucleotides outside the gene matches: 9. Germline V lookup: CDR1 SQVTM, CDR2 ANQGSEA. CDR3 nucleotide sequence: TGCAGCGTTGCTAATACGGGGGGAATAGAGACCCAGTACTTC. This encodes CSVANTGGIETQYF.

The chain couples TRBV15 to TRBJ2-5; D not certain. CDR3 length equals 14 residues. CDR1 and CDR2 (germline): LNHNV, YYDKDF (reference sequence). Trimming shortened V by 1 base and J by 4 bases, and 10 bases separated the two germline ends. CDR3 region: CATSRVLNGETQYF. CDR3 nucleotides: TGTGCCACCAGCAGAGTTCTAAACGGAGAGACCCAGTACTTC.

J is TRBJ1-1 and V is TRBV19; D may be TRBD1 (6 bases). This CDR3 has 12 amino acids. Germline V gives CDR1 LNHDA, CDR2 SQIVND (reference sequence). Trimming left V 4 bases short and J 11 bases short, with 14 bases between. The CDR3 nucleotides are TGTGCCAGTAGTACCTCAATCAGGGGCGCTTTCTTT. Protein sequence: CASSTSIRGAFF.

V is TRBV6-5 and J is TRBJ2-2; 8 bases align to TRBD1. Germline V lookup: CDR1 MNHEY, CDR2 SVGAGI. The CDR3 runs 15 residues. Unmatched junction bases numbered 10, after V lost 6 bases and J lost 7 bases. This CDR3 reads CASSRDRTFGGELFF. The CDR3 DNA is TGTGCCAGCAGCCGGGACAGGACGTTTGGCGGGGAGCTGTTTTTT.

The gene calls are TRBV24-1 and TRBJ1-3, with D perhaps matching TRBD1 (6 bases). V dropped 9 bases and J dropped 2 bases, with 16 bases sitting between them. The germline V gene has CDR1 KGHDR and CDR2 SFDVKD. The CDR3 is 15 residues long. The CDR3 nucleotides are TGTGCCACCTTCACCCAGGGGACGGCTGGAAACACCATATATTTT. Residues: CATFTQGTAGNTIYF.

The rearrangement joins TRBV6-2 or TRBV6-3 to TRBJ2-3, with D perhaps TRBD1 (7 bases). The CDR3 totals 16 residues. Germline CDR1 reads MNHEY; CDR2 reads SVGEGT. V gave up 7 bases and J gave up 5 bases, with 22 bases separating them. Written as DNA, the CDR3 is TGTGCCAGCACCCCCATGACAGGGACTCGGGAAGATACGCAGTATTTT. This codes for CASTPMTGTREDTQYF.

The chain employs TRBV6-1 and TRBJ1-6, with D unresolved. V lost 3 bases to trimming and J lost 6 bases, with 12 bases between them. The germline CDR1 and CDR2 sequences are MNHNS and SASEGT. The CDR3 loop spans 15 amino acids. The CDR3: CASSERRGFNSPLHF. The CDR3 DNA follows: TGTGCCAGCAGTGAGAGACGGGGTTTTAATTCACCCCTCCACTTT.

The table lists this clone with a count of one. This chain joins TRBV3-1 (or the pseudogene TRBV3-2) and TRBJ2-7, with 9 bases fitting TRBD1. The CDR3 covers 16 residues. Trimming at V came to 5 bases and at J to 4 bases, leaving 12 bases not matched to a gene. Germline V lookup: CDR1 LGHDT, CDR2 YNNKEL (reference sequence). This CDR3 is CASSKRTGGTRYEQYF. In DNA, the CDR3 is TGTGCCAGCAGCAAGCGAACAGGGGGCACCCGATACGAGCAGTACTTC.

V and J are TRBV5-6 and TRBJ2-1; tentative D call: TRBD2 (7 bases). The CDR3 runs to 12 residues. Germline CDR1 SGHDT, CDR2 YYEEEE. The V gene lost 9 bases and the J gene lost 7 bases, with 14 bases spanning the gap. The CDR3: CATGGLRNEQFF. DNA of the CDR3: TGTGCCACGGGGGGCCTTAGGAATGAGCAGTTCTTC.

J is TRBJ1-1 and V is TRBV2; 7 nucleotides agree with TRBD1. This CDR3 contains 13 residues. J gave up 1 base and V 8 bases, and 4 bases lay outside the gene matches. Per the germline V gene, CDR1 is SNHLY and CDR2 is FYNNEI. CDR3 DNA sequence: TGTGCCAGCCTACAGGGGCAGAACACTGAAGCTTTCTTT. Translating it yields CASLQGQNTEAFF.